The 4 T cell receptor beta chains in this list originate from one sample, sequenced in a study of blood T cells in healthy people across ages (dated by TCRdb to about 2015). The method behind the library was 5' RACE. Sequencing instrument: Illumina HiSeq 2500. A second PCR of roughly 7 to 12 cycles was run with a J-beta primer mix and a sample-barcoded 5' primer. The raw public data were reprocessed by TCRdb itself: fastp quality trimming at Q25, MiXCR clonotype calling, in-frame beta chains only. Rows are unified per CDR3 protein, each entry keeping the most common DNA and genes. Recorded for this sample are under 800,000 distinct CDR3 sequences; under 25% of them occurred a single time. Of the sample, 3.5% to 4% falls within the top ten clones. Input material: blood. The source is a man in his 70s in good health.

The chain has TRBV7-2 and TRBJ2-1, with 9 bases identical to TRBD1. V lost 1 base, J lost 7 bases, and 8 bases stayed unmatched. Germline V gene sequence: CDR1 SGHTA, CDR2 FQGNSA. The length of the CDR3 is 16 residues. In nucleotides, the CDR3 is TGTGCCAGCAGCTTAGAAACAGGGGGCAGATGGAATGAGCAGTTCTTC. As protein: CASSLETGGRWNEQFF.

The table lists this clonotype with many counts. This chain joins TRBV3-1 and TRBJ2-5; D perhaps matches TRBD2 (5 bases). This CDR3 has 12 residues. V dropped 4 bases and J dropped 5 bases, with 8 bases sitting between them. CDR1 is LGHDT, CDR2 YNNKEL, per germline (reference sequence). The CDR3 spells CASSRTGETQYF. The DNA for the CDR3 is TGTGCCAGCAGCCGAACGGGGGAGACCCAGTACTTC.

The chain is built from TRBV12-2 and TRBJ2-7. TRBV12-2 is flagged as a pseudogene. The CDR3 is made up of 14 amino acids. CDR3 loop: CASRPWVFSYEQYF. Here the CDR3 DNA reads TGTGCAAGTCGCCCATGGGTCTTCTCCTACGAGCAGTACTTC.

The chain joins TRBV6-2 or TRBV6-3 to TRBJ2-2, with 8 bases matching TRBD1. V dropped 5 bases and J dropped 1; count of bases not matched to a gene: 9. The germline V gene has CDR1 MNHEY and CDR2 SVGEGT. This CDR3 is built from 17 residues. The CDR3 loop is CASSRRQGIGNTGELFF. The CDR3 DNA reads TGTGCCAGCAGTCGACGACAGGGGATAGGGAACACCGGGGAGCTGTTTTTT.